Listed below are T cell receptor beta chains from one sample, sequenced in a study of blood T cell repertoires in COVID-19. Produced via immunoSEQ multiplex PCR; TCRdb's table is partial and in-frame only. The profile shows fewer than 70,000 clones, around nine tenths of them singletons. Sequenced sample: peripheral blood. The receptors stem from a woman older than 75 with active COVID-19. Each CDR3 is given with its conserved first and last residue. Fields, in order: clone size, D gene, J gene, V gene, CDR3 protein, CDR3 DNA. The D gene is left open where the match is weak. Only some rows state a clone size, as once, few, many or a class for expanded clones.

few,-,TRBJ1-1,TRBV19,CASSSYSSRTEAFF,TGTGCCAGTAGTTCGTACAGCAGTCGCACTGAAGCTTTCTTT
once,TRBD1,TRBJ1-5,TRBV28,CASRGQRGVASQHF,TGTGCCAGCCGGGGACAGAGAGGTGTTGCGTCCCAGCATTTT
-,TRBD2,TRBJ2-1,TRBV27,CASSLEGRWAGGRKYNEQFF,TGTGCCAGCAGTTTGGAGGGGCGGTGGGCGGGAGGCCGAAAGTACAATGAGCAGTTCTTC
-,-,TRBJ1-1,TRBV6-6,CASSRERTGMNTEAFF,TGTGCCAGCAGCCGGGAACGGACGGGGATGAACACTGAAGCTTTCTTT
-,-,TRBJ2-2,TRBV3-1/TRBV3-2,CASSQDSTLTGELFF,TGTGCCAGCAGCCAAGATTCGACTCTTACGGGGGAGCTGTTTTTT
-,-,TRBJ1-5,TRBV5-5,CASSLAGINQPQHF,TGTGCCAGCAGCTTGGCAGGGATCAATCAGCCCCAGCATTTT
-,TRBD1,TRBJ2-7,TRBV5-6,CASSLGTETYEQYF,TGTGCCAGCAGCCTAGGGACAGAGACCTACGAGCAGTACTTC
once,-,TRBJ2-3,TRBV28,CASSSSPPYTDTQYF,TGTGCCAGCAGTTCCTCGCCACCCTACACAGATACGCAGTATTTT
-,TRBD2,TRBJ2-7,TRBV7-2,CASSRLGTSVTYEQYF,TGTGCCAGCAGCCGCCTTGGGACTAGCGTAACCTACGAGCAGTACTTC
-,-,TRBJ2-2,TRBV2,CASRKAGGELFF,TGTGCCAGCAGAAAAGCTGGTGGGGAGCTGTTTTTT
-,-,TRBJ1-5,TRBV7-9,CASASREGDQPQHF,TGTGCCAGCGCCTCTCGGGAGGGAGATCAGCCCCAGCATTTT
-,-,TRBJ1-1,TRBV10-2,CASSVRGLNTEAFF,TGCGCCAGCAGTGTCAGGGGTCTGAACACTGAAGCTTTCTTT
-,TRBD1,TRBJ2-7,TRBV5-1,CASSPGTGGSYEQYF,TGCGCCAGCAGCCCCGGGACAGGGGGATCCTACGAGCAGTACTTC
-,-,TRBJ2-5,TRBV10-3,CAISEDLGTGQETQYF,TGTGCCATCAGTGAGGATTTAGGCACAGGCCAAGAGACCCAGTACTTC
-,-,TRBJ2-4,TRBV2,CTSSAGEPNIQYF,TGTACCAGCAGTGCCGGGGAGCCAAACATTCAGTACTTC
-,TRBD1,TRBJ1-5,TRBV18,CASSPEDRANQPQHF,TGTGCCAGCTCACCAGAGGACAGGGCCAATCAGCCCCAGCATTTT
-,TRBD2,TRBJ2-2,TRBV5-1,CASSLVGSGEVGTGELFF,TGCGCCAGCAGCTTGGTAGGTAGCGGGGAAGTTGGCACCGGGGAGCTGTTTTTT
-,TRBD2,TRBJ2-7,TRBV6-1,CASSEAGLIYEQYF,TGTGCCAGCAGTGAAGCGGGACTAATCTACGAGCAGTACTTC
-,TRBD2,TRBJ2-1,TRBV28,CASRTGGVIGEQFF,TGTGCCAGCCGGACCGGGGGGGTTATCGGTGAGCAGTTCTTC
-,TRBD1,TRBJ1-4,TRBV4-1,CASSPPLRGRRFNNEKLFF,TGCGCCAGCAGCCCCCCCCTCAGGGGGCGCAGGTTTAATAATGAAAAACTGTTTTTT
-,TRBD2,TRBJ2-1,TRBV4-2,CASSRSGSGNEQFF,TGTGCCAGCAGCCGTAGCGGGAGTGGCAATGAGCAGTTCTTC
-,TRBD2,TRBJ2-2,TRBV2,CARGGRTSGELFF,TGTGCCCGCGGGGGTCGAACCTCCGGGGAGCTGTTTTTT
-,-,TRBJ1-6,TRBV11-2,CASSLSGWGDSPLHF,TGTGCCAGCAGCTTATCTGGTTGGGGAGATTCACCCCTCCACTTT
-,TRBD2,TRBJ2-2,TRBV3-1/TRBV3-2,CASSQVAGGLAGITGELFF,TGTGCCAGCAGCCAAGTCGCGGGGGGGCTAGCGGGGATCACCGGGGAGCTGTTTTTT
-,TRBD2,TRBJ2-7,TRBV4-1,CASSPQSGRIYEQYF,TGCGCCAGCAGCCCCCAGAGCGGGAGGATCTACGAGCAGTACTTC
-,-,TRBJ1-4,TRBV6-1,CASSELGLNEKLFF,TGTGCCAGCAGTGAACTTGGGCTTAATGAAAAACTGTTTTTT
-,TRBD1,TRBJ2-5,TRBV18,CASSPRTGGWETQYF,TGTGCCAGCTCACCCCGGACAGGGGGTTGGGAGACCCAGTACTTC
few,TRBD1,TRBJ1-5,TRBV10-2,CASSEPAGTGGVGQPQHF,TGCGCCAGCAGTGAGCCTGCCGGGACAGGGGGCGTAGGGCAGCCCCAGCATTTT
-,TRBD2,TRBJ2-1,TRBV6-5,CASRSGLAGGEQFF,TGTGCCAGCAGATCCGGACTAGCTGGGGGTGAGCAGTTCTTC
-,TRBD1,TRBJ2-5,TRBV10-1,CASSDRTGGAETQYF,TGCGCCAGCAGTGATCGGACAGGGGGCGCAGAGACCCAGTACTTC
-,TRBD1,TRBJ1-2,TRBV7-2,CASTPDRVYGYTF,TGTGCCAGCACCCCTGACAGGGTCTATGGCTACACCTTC
-,-,TRBJ1-1,TRBV6-6,CASSYGGAENTEAFF,TGTGCCAGCAGTTACGGGGGGGCAGAGAACACTGAAGCTTTCTTT
few,-,TRBJ2-7,TRBV27,CASSYQVGTSSYEQYF,TGTGCCAGCAGTTATCAAGTTGGTACGAGCTCCTACGAGCAGTACTTC
once,-,TRBJ2-7,TRBV20-1,CSPSIRSEQYF,TGCAGTCCCTCGATTAGATCCGAGCAGTACTTC
-,-,TRBJ1-5,TRBV24-1,CATSDPGQPQHF,TGTGCCACCAGTGACCCCGGTCAGCCCCAGCATTTT
once,TRBD1,TRBJ1-1,TRBV5-1,CASSAGQAGTEAFF,TGCGCCAGCAGCGCCGGACAGGCGGGGACTGAAGCTTTCTTT
-,-,TRBJ2-1,TRBV4-1,CASSNGEHNEQFF,TGCGCCAGCAGTAACGGAGAACACAATGAGCAGTTCTTC
-,-,TRBJ2-5,TRBV6-2/TRBV6-3,CASSYEGDHSGSQYF,TGTGCCAGCAGTTACGAGGGAGATCACTCGGGTTCCCAGTACTTC
-,TRBD1,TRBJ2-2,TRBV28,CASRIPGQGAFGELFF,TGTGCCAGCAGGATACCGGGACAGGGGGCTTTCGGGGAGCTGTTTTTT
-,TRBD2,TRBJ2-1,TRBV2,CASNLLGLAGGHEQFF,TGTGCCAGCAATCTCTTAGGACTAGCGGGGGGTCATGAGCAGTTCTTC
-,-,TRBJ2-5,TRBV5-6,CASSFVGRDETQYF,TGTGCCAGCAGCTTTGTCGGCAGGGATGAGACCCAGTACTTC
once,TRBD2,TRBJ2-5,TRBV7-2,CASSLKGGVGLAAQETQYF,TGTGCCAGCAGCTTGAAGGGGGGCGTAGGACTAGCGGCACAAGAGACCCAGTACTTC
-,-,TRBJ1-1,TRBV7-2,CASSLYAGHTEAFF,TGTGCCAGCAGCTTATACGCGGGACACACTGAAGCTTTCTTT
-,TRBD1,TRBJ1-5,TRBV6-6,CATTTPGGKGQPQHF,TGTGCCACCACGACTCCAGGGGGCAAGGGACAGCCCCAGCATTTT
-,-,TRBJ1-5,TRBV28,CASSNGGSNQPQHF,TGTGCCAGCAGTAACGGCGGGAGCAATCAGCCCCAGCATTTT
-,-,TRBJ1-5,TRBV6-1,CASSEMSAGQPQHF,TGTGCCAGCAGTGAAATGAGCGCGGGTCAGCCCCAGCATTTT
-,TRBD1,TRBJ1-1,TRBV5-1,CASSTGQMNTEAFF,TGCGCCAGCAGCACGGGACAGATGAACACTGAAGCTTTCTTT
-,-,TRBJ2-7,TRBV30,CAWSVTAREQYF,TGTGCCTGGAGTGTAACCGCGCGCGAGCAGTACTTC
-,-,TRBJ1-2,TRBV2,CASRRTEAYGYTF,TGTGCCAGCAGGAGGACGGAGGCCTATGGCTACACCTTC
-,-,TRBJ2-3,TRBV24-1,CATSPSLASTDTQYF,TGTGCCACCAGTCCCTCGTTAGCTAGCACAGATACGCAGTATTTT
-,TRBD2,TRBJ2-3,TRBV3-1/TRBV3-2,CASSGLAGGRGTDTQYF,TGTGCCAGCAGTGGACTAGCGGGGGGGCGGGGCACAGATACGCAGTATTTT
-,-,TRBJ2-5,TRBV7-6,CASSLEFSGPQETQYF,TGTGCCAGCAGCTTAGAGTTTTCAGGGCCCCAAGAGACCCAGTACTTC
once,TRBD1,TRBJ2-6,TRBV18,CASSTTGTDSGANVLTF,TGTGCCAGCTCAACAACCGGGACAGACTCTGGGGCCAACGTCCTGACTTTC